The clone carrying this T cell receptor (beta chain) was observed at least ten times. This entry comes from a study of T cells after posttransplantation cyclophosphamide. This table comes from immunoSEQ multiplex PCR, and its TCRdb copy is limited to in-frame clones, with some not included. This sample has some 40,000 clones, each found more than once. Trimming took 0 bases from V and 1 from J, leaving 7 bases between them. Germline CDR1 is SGHRS and CDR2 is YFSETQ. This CDR3 has 15 residues. This sequence was found in a man aged 40-49 years in good health, CMV-negative, and a related stem cell transplant donor. V and J are TRBV5-1 and TRBJ2-2, with D uncertain. Sequenced sample: PBMCs. Here the CDR3 reads CASSLVAGNTGELFF. CDR3 sequence (DNA): TGCGCCAGCAGCTTGGTCGCAGGGAACACCGGGGAGCTGTTTTTT.